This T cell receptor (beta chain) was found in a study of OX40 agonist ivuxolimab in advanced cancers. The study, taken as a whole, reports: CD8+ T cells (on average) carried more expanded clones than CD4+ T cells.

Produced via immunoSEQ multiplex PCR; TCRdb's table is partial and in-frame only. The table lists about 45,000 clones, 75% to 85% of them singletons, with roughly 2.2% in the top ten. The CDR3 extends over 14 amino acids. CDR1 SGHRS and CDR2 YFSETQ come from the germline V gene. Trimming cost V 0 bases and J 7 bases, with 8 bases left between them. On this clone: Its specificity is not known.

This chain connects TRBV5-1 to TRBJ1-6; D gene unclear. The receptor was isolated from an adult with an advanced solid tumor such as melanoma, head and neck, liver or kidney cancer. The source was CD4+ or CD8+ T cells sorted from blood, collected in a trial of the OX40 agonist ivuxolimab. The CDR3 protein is CASSLVADNSPLHF. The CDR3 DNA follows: TGCGCCAGCAGCTTGGTAGCAGACAATTCACCCCTCCACTTT.